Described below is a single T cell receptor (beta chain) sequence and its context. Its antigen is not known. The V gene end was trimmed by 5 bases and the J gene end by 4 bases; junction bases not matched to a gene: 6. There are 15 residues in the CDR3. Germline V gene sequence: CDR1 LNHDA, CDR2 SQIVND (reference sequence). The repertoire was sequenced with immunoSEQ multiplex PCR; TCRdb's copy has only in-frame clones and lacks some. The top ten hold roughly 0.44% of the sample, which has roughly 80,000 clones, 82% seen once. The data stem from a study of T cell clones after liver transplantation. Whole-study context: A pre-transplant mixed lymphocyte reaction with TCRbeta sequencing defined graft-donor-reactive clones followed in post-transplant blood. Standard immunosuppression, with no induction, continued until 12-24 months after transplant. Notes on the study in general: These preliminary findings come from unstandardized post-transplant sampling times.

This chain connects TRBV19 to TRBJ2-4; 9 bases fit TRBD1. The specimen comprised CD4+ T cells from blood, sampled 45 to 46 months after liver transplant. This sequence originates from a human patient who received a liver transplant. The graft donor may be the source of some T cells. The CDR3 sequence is CASSGAGTGKNIQYF. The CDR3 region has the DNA TGTGCCAGTAGTGGGGCCGGGACAGGGAAAAACATTCAGTACTTC.